What follows is one TCR beta chain and its context. Its target is unknown. TCRdb processed the reads anew with MiXCR; each CDR3 protein has one entry. The profile shows some 600,000 distinct CDR3 sequences, approximately 24% of them singletons. Trimming took 3 bases from V and 4 from J, leaving 13 bases between them. Germline loops: CDR1 SGHVS, CDR2 FNYEAQ. The CDR3 loop spans 15 amino acids. The sample comes from a study of T cell repertoires in cytomegalovirus infection. Looking at the study overall: From public TCR beta signatures came an indication of both CMV infection and matching HLA type.

Notes on the study in general: CMV-specific HLA-C-restricted TCR beta clonotypes dominated the ex vivo response. Cumulative public TCR beta family frequency identified CMV carriers with the relevant HLA.

The chain joins TRBV7-6 to TRBJ2-1, with D tentatively TRBD1 or TRBD2 (5 bases each). This clonotype originated in a human donor in good health (CMV status not recorded). Some clones in this sample may be carry-over from other donors' samples. Sample: CD8+ T cells from PBMCs. CDR3 sequence (DNA): TGTGCCAGCAGCTTTAGCGAGGGGCCGTACAATGAGCAGTTCTTC. Its protein is CASSFSEGPYNEQFF.